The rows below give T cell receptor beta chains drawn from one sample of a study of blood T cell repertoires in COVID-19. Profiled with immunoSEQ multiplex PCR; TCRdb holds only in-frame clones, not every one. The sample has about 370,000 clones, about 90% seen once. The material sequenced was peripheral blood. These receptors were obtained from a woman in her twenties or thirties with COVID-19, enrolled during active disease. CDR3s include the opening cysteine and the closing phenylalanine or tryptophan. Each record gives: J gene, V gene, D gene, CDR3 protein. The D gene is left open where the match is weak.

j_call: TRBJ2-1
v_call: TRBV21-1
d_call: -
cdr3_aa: CASSKIRGANNEQFF

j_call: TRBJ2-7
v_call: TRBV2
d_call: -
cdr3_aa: CASAQGAGYSYEQYF

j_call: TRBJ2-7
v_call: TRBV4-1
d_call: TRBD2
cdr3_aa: CASSRGEGTAFYEQYF

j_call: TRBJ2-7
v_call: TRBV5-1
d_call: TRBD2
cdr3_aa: CASTWTSGSYEQYF

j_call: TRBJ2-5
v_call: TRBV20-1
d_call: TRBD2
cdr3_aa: CSASAYPGLAAEETQYF

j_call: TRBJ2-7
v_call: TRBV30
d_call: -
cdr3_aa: CAWTGTPTYEQYF

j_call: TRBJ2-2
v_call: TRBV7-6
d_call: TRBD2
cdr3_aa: CASSPRGLAGVGTGELFF

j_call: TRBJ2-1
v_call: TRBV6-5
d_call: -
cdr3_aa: CASSYRSPVYNEQFF

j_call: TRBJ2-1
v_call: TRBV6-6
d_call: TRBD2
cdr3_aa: CASSYKAGEGNEQFF

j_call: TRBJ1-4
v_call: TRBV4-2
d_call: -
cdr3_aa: CASRGAGDEKLFF

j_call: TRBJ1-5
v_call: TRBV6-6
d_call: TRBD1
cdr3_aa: CASSRDRGPQSIMPQHF

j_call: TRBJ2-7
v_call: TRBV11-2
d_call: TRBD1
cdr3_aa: CASSLGGQGYEQYF